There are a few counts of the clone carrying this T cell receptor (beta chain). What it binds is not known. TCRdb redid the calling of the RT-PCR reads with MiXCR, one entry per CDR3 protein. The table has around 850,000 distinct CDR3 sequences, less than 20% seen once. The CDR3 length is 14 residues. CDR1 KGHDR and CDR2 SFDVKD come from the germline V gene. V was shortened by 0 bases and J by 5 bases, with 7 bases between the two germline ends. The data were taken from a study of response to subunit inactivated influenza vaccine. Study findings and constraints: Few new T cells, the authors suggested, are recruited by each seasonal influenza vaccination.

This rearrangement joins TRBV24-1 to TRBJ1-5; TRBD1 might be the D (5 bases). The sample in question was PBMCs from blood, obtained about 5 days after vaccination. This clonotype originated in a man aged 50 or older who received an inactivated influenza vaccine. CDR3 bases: TGTGCCACCAGTGATTTGGCGGGGGATCAGCCCCAGCATTTT. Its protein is CATSDLAGDQPQHF.